This TCR beta chain is drawn from a study of metastatic and nonmetastatic thyroid tumors. The wider study: Comparison of repertoires was carried out across blood and tumor or nodule tissue from malignant and benign thyroid patients. General observations from the study: As reported, TCR beta diversity in blood and tumor was significantly higher in malignant thyroid tumors than in benign nodules.

As originally analysed: The distant-metastasis classifier for papillary thyroid cancer was built from CDR3 differences across clinicopathological groups. TCRdb reprocessed the PCR reads via MiXCR. TCRdb's processing, not the study's, gives the V and J calls here. The data hold about 20,000 clones, with roughly 22% observed a single time. Germline CDR1 is ENHRY and CDR2 is SYGVKD. The CDR3 runs 18 residues. V was clipped by 6 bases and J by 2 bases, with 24 bases between them. Worth noting for this clone: Its matching antigen is unknown.

Nobody among the patients had been given any treatment before thyroid surgery. This TCR was sampled from a female donor with papillary thyroid cancer or a benign thyroid nodule (not recorded which). Some clones in this sample may be carry-over from other donors' samples. What was sequenced was tumor tissue. The rearrangement uses TRBV10-3 and TRBJ2-3, with D possibly being TRBD2 (6 bases). The CDR3, as DNA: TGTGCCATCAGGTCCCCTGGGTGGGGGGAAAGAGACACAGATACGCAGTATTTT. It specifies CAIRSPGWGERDTDTQYF.